The 32 T cell receptor beta chains reported below all come from one sample, sequenced in a study of shared clonotypes between healthy human individuals. The method was immunoSEQ multiplex PCR; TCRdb's version includes in-frame clones alone and lacks a portion of them. This sample has about 480,000 clones, with 60% to 80% found just once. The sequenced sample was PBMCs. These receptors originate from a woman aged 40 to 50 in good health. Some clones in this sample may be carry-over from other donors' samples.

This chain connects TRBV27 to TRBJ2-7; tentative D call: TRBD1 (6 bases). The CDR3 runs 16 residues. V was trimmed by 3 bases and J by 0 bases, leaving 15 bases between them. CDR1 MNHEY and CDR2 SMNVEV come from the germline V gene (reference sequence). CDR3 sequence (DNA): TGTGCCAGCAGTTTCCAGACAGGTTGGAACTCCTACGAGCAGTACTTC. It translates to CASSFQTGWNSYEQYF.

The chain carries TRBV4-1 and TRBJ1-1; 7 bases map to TRBD1. The CDR3 contains 16 residues. The trim removed 0 bases at V and 1 base at J, leaving 5 bases unmatched. CDR1 is MGHRA and CDR2 is YSYEKL in the germline V gene. The CDR3 nucleotides are TGCGCCAGCAGCCAAGATAGGACAGGCCGGAACACTGAAGCTTTCTTT. It yields the protein CASSQDRTGRNTEAFF.

The V call is TRBV7-3, the J call TRBJ2-3; perhaps TRBD2 as D (6 bases). Between the trimmed V and J ends, which lost 2 bases and 2 bases, there was a span of 8 bases. Germline assignment: CDR1 SGHTA and CDR2 FQGTGA. This CDR3 region has 14 residues. For the CDR3, the DNA is TGTGCCAGCAGCTTACCGGGGGTCACAGATACGCAGTATTTT. It codes for CASSLPGVTDTQYF.

This chain joins TRBV18 and TRBJ2-7, with D tentatively TRBD1 (5 bases). Trimming shortened V by 2 bases and J by 3 bases, and 8 bases separated the two germline ends. The CDR3 runs 13 residues. The V gene's germline CDR1 is KGHSH and CDR2 LQKENI. In DNA form, the CDR3 reads TGTGCCAGCTCACCAGGGGCTAACTACGAGCAGTACTTC. As protein: CASSPGANYEQYF. Filled out from reference TRBV18 and TRBJ2-7, the complete variable domain reads NAGVMQNPRHLVRRRGQEARLRCSPMKGHSHVYWYRQLPEEGLKFMVYLQKENIIDESGMPKERFSAEFPKEGPSILRIQQVVRGDSAAYFCASSPGANYEQYFGPGTRLTVT.

The J gene is TRBJ2-1, the V gene TRBV4-1; no clear D. Germline V gene sequence: CDR1 MGHRA, CDR2 YSYEKL. V lost 3 bases and J 9 bases, leaving 12 bases between the germline ends. The CDR3 has 13 residues. CDR3 sequence: CASSHLELGEQFF. The CDR3 region has the DNA TGCGCCAGCAGCCATTTAGAGTTGGGTGAGCAGTTCTTC.

This rearrangement joins TRBV11-3 to TRBJ2-1, with 7 bases matching TRBD2. V lost 5 bases, J lost 7 bases, and 11 bases stayed unmatched. The CDR3 sequence is 15 residues long. The germline V gene encodes CDR1 SGHNT and CDR2 YENEEA. The CDR3 sequence is CASSPLGGVGNEQFF. As DNA, the CDR3 is TGTGCCAGCAGCCCCCTGGGAGGGGTAGGGAATGAGCAGTTCTTC.

On this clone itself: The junction does not match germline at one end; this may be a read error. Other DNA sequences in the same sample also yield this CDR3. V is TRBV7-7 and J is TRBJ2-3; 8 bases line up with TRBD1. This CDR3 contains 13 residues. CDR1 is SSHAT and CDR2 is FNYEAQ in the germline V gene (reference sequence). This CDR3 reads CASSWDRSDTQYF. The CDR3 DNA reads as TGCGCTAGCAGCTGGGACAGGTCAGATACGCAGTATTTT. The full variable domain, its missing parts supplied by reference TRBV7-7 and TRBJ2-3, is GAGVSQSPRYKVTKRGQDVTLRCDPISSHATLYWYQQALGQGPEFLTYFNYEAQPDKSGLPSDRFSAERPEGSISTLTIQRTEQRDSAMYRCASSWDRSDTQYFGPGTRLTVL.

This clone showed up just once. This chain joins TRBV28 and TRBJ1-2; tentatively, D is TRBD1 (5 bases). CDR3 size: 15 residues. The ends were cut back, 2 bases at V and 8 bases at J, with 18 bases in the middle. Germline V lookup: CDR1 MDHEN, CDR2 SYDVKM. Written as DNA, the CDR3 is TGTGCCAGCAGTTTAAATCGGCAGGGACCTCAGGGCTACACCTTC. The encoded protein is CASSLNRQGPQGYTF.

The chain employs TRBV5-1 and TRBJ2-1, with D perhaps matching TRBD2 (6 bases). The germline gives CDR1 SGHRS, CDR2 YFSETQ. The CDR3 is 15 residues long. V lost 4 bases to trimming and J lost 3 bases, with 14 bases between them. DNA for the CDR3: TGCGCCAGCAGCCTGGGGGTAGCGGACTACAATGAGCAGTTCTTC. It codes for CASSLGVADYNEQFF.

The rearrangement joins TRBV7-8 to TRBJ2-7; D not certain. CDR3 size: 13 residues. Germline values: CDR1 SGHVS, CDR2 FQNEAQ. Trimming took off 7 bases at V and 0 bases at J, with 10 bases between the two ends. The CDR3 DNA sequence: TGTGCCAGCACCCCTGCCAGCTCCTACGAGCAGTACTTC. It translates to CASTPASSYEQYF.

This chain links TRBV11-2 with TRBJ2-3; 10 nucleotides line up with TRBD2. Trimming cost V 4 bases and J 2 bases; bases outside gene matches: 6. Germline CDR1 and CDR2: SGHAT and FQNNGV. The CDR3 has 16 residues. The DNA of the CDR3 is TGTGCCAGCAGCTCCCGACTAGCGGGTTTCACAGATACGCAGTATTTT. It is translated as CASSSRLAGFTDTQYF.

The chain couples TRBV5-4 to TRBJ2-1; D not resolved. Germline-derived CDR1 and CDR2 are SGHNT and YYREEE (reference sequence). This CDR3 is built from 12 residues. Trimming removed 2 bases from V and 10 bases from J, with 10 bases in between. In DNA form, the CDR3 reads TGTGCCAGCAGCTTCCACCAATCAGAGCAGTTCTTC. Its protein is CASSFHQSEQFF.

The chain links TRBV5-4 to TRBJ2-3, with D possibly TRBD1 on 6 matching bases. Germline CDR1 is SGHNT and CDR2 is YYREEE (reference sequence). The V end lost 4 bases, the J end lost 3 bases, and 15 bases lay between the germline ends. The CDR3 has 15 amino acids. The CDR3 nucleotides are TGTGCCAGCAGCCTTCCGGGACAACCTACAGATACGCAGTATTTT. Amino acids: CASSLPGQPTDTQYF.

The rearrangement links TRBV6-6 to TRBJ2-7, with a weak D call TRBD1 (6 bases). V lost 4 bases to trimming and J lost 1 base, with 14 bases between them. Germline values: CDR1 MNHNY, CDR2 SVGAGI (reference sequence). The CDR3 spans 15 residues. This chain's CDR3 is CASSSWTDQSYEQYF. The CDR3 DNA reads as TGTGCCAGCAGTTCCTGGACAGACCAGTCCTACGAGCAGTACTTC.

This clone has more than one count but fewer than ten. In DNA, the CDR3 is TGTGCCATCAGTGAGGTCATCTATGGCTACACCTTC. Translation: CAISEVIYGYTF. This rearrangement joins TRBV10-3 to TRBJ1-2; no clear D gene. Trimming removed 2 bases from V and 4 bases from J, with 5 bases in between. The CDR3 covers 12 residues. Germline V CDR1 and CDR2: ENHRY, SYGVKD.

The rearrangement joins TRBV28 to TRBJ1-2; 8 positions match TRBD1. The CDR3 is 13 residues long. Losses at the gene ends were 2 bases for V and 7 bases for J; bases not matched to a gene: 3. Germline CDR1 reads MDHEN; CDR2 reads SYDVKM. CDR3 DNA sequence: TGTGCCAGCAGTTTACAGGGGGCTGGTGGCTACACCTTC. This sequence encodes CASSLQGAGGYTF.

The chain couples TRBV9 to TRBJ2-1; 8 bases map to TRBD1. Trimming cost V 4 bases and J 7 bases; bases outside gene matches: 13. Germline CDR1 reads SGDLS; CDR2 reads YYNGEE. The CDR3 runs 16 residues. CDR3 protein: CASSPHVTGGRNEQFF. CDR3 nucleotides: TGTGCCAGCAGCCCCCACGTAACAGGGGGAAGGAATGAGCAGTTCTTC.

Only one count was recorded for this clone. The chain joins TRBV20-1 to TRBJ2-7; D uncertain. CDR3 length: 10 amino acids. Germline values: CDR1 DFQATT, CDR2 SNEGSKA (reference sequence). Trimming cost V 2 bases and J 5 bases, with 4 bases left between them. The CDR3 reads CSARYNEQYF. CDR3 DNA sequence: TGCAGTGCTAGATACAACGAGCAGTACTTC.

This clone occurred once. The rearrangement joins TRBV7-8 to TRBJ2-7; 7 bases line up with TRBD1. CDR1 is SGHVS and CDR2 is FQNEAQ in the germline V gene. The CDR3 spans 15 residues. Trimming removed 7 bases from V and 3 bases from J; junction bases left unmatched: 12. CDR3 loop: CASTPRDSDHYEQYF. The CDR3 coding sequence is TGTGCCAGCACCCCCCGGGACAGCGATCACTACGAGCAGTACTTC.

V and J are TRBV12-2 and TRBJ1-1. TRBV12-2 is annotated as a pseudogene. There are 14 residues in the CDR3. In DNA, the CDR3 is TGTGCAAGTCGCTTAGCGTTGGGGGGAGCTGAAGCTTTCTTT. Protein sequence: CASRLALGGAEAFF.

The chain uses TRBV11-2 and TRBJ2-5; maybe TRBD1 (5 bases). Matching the DNA end better, TRBJ2-7 makes the J call doubtful. There are 14 residues in the CDR3. Germline V CDR1 and CDR2: SGHAT, FQNNGV. CDR3 amino acids: CASSSGLGLYEQYF. CDR3 coding DNA: TGTGCCAGCAGCTCAGGATTGGGGCTATACGAGCAGTACTTC.

This chain connects TRBV29-1 to TRBJ2-5; D remains ambiguous. The V gene's germline CDR1 is SQVTM and CDR2 ANQGSEA. Trimming stripped 1 base from V and 5 bases from J, with 8 bases between. This CDR3 is built from 12 residues. In DNA, the CDR3 is TGCAGCGTTGAAGCGTTGTGGGAGACCCAGTACTTC. As protein: CSVEALWETQYF. Together with reference TRBV29-1 and TRBJ2-5, the CDR3 gives the full variable domain: SAVISQKPSRDICQRGTSLTIQCQVDSQVTMMFWYRQQPGQSLTLIATANQGSEATYESGFVIDKFPISRPNLTFSTLTVSNMSPEDSSIYLCSVEALWETQYFGPGTRLLVL.

V is TRBV11-3 and J is TRBJ2-2; 10 bases are a match to TRBD1. Per germline, CDR1 SGHNT and CDR2 YENEEA. V gave up 7 bases and J gave up 5 bases; unmatched junction bases: 16. The CDR3 length is 18 residues. DNA for the CDR3: TGTGCCAGCATTAGGGGGACAGGGGTGAGGGTGTGTACCGGGGAGCTGTTTTTT. The encoded protein is CASIRGTGVRVCTGELFF.

Concerning this clone itself: The same CDR3 is also encoded by other DNA sequences in this sample. The genes are TRBV5-1 and TRBJ2-5; maybe TRBD1 (7 bases). Germline CDR1 reads SGHRS; CDR2 reads YFSETQ. V lost 0 bases, J lost 5 bases, and 14 bases lay in between. This CDR3 contains 15 residues. The CDR3 DNA reads as TGCGCCAGCAGCTTGGCCTGGCAGGGGGGCGAGACCCAGTACTTC. Its translation is CASSLAWQGGETQYF.

The gene calls are TRBV28 and TRBJ2-1; 10 bases are shared with TRBD2. V shed 2 bases, J shed 9 bases, and the junction held 10 bases outside the gene matches. The CDR3 is 16 residues long. CDR1 and CDR2 (germline): MDHEN, SYDVKM. This CDR3 reads CASSLPGLAGGGEQFF. The CDR3 DNA reads as TGTGCCAGCAGTTTACCCGGATTAGCGGGAGGCGGTGAGCAGTTCTTC.

The chain employs TRBV28 and TRBJ2-7; 7 bases align to TRBD1. V lost 1 base, J lost 2 bases, and 2 bases stayed unmatched. Germline V lookup: CDR1 MDHEN, CDR2 SYDVKM. CDR3 length equals 14 residues. The DNA for the CDR3 is TGTGCCAGCAGTTTATCAGGGGGAACCTACGAGCAGTACTTC. Translating it yields CASSLSGGTYEQYF.

The chain couples TRBV19 to TRBJ2-7; 11 bases agree with TRBD1. V gave up 6 bases and J gave up 4 bases; unmatched junction bases: 8. The CDR3 length is 15 residues. Germline CDR1 and CDR2: LNHDA and SQIVND (reference sequence). The CDR3 DNA reads as TGTGCCAGTAGCCCCGGACAGGGGGCCGGTTACGAGCAGTACTTC. Translated: CASSPGQGAGYEQYF. Combining the CDR3 with reference TRBV19 and TRBJ2-7 gives the whole variable domain DGGITQSPKYLFRKEGQNVTLSCEQNLNHDAMYWYRQDPGQGLRLIYYSQIVNDFQKGDIAEGYSVSREKKESFPLTVTSAQKNPTAFYLCASSPGQGAGYEQYFGPGTRLTVT.

V gene TRBV18 combines with J gene TRBJ1-1; D is uncertain. The V end was cut by 4 bases, the J end by 3 bases, with 15 bases between. This CDR3 region has 15 residues. Germline V gives CDR1 KGHSH, CDR2 LQKENI. DNA of the CDR3: TGTGCCAGCTCACTCGCAGACCGGTGGGACACTGAAGCTTTCTTT. Translating gives CASSLADRWDTEAFF.

V and J are TRBV10-3 and TRBJ2-5; TRBD2 aligns across 15 bases. With 4 bases clipped from V and 4 bases from J, the junction kept 4 bases outside the gene matches. The CDR3 is 16 residues long. Looked up from germline, CDR1 is ENHRY and CDR2 is SYGVKD. The CDR3 nucleotides are TGTGCCATCAGTGGGACTAGCGGGAGGGGGTTAGAGACCCAGTACTTC. Translation gives CAISGTSGRGLETQYF.

The chain recombines TRBV7-9 with TRBJ1-1; TRBD1 matches at 8 bases. The CDR3 sequence is 14 residues long. V lost 6 bases and J lost 3; bases outside the gene matches: 6. The germline CDR1 and CDR2 sequences are SEHNR and FQNEAQ (reference sequence). Here the CDR3 DNA reads TGTGCCAGCAGTCCTCGGACAGGGTACACTGAAGCTTTCTTT. This sequence encodes CASSPRTGYTEAFF.

This clone occurred many times. The chain is built from TRBV2 and TRBJ2-4; D is undetermined. V was clipped by 4 bases and J by 0 bases, with 7 bases between them. The germline gives CDR1 SNHLY, CDR2 FYNNEI. The CDR3 is 14 residues long. The CDR3 protein is CASSGSLAKNIQYF. CDR3 DNA sequence: TGTGCCAGCAGTGGCTCCCTAGCCAAAAACATTCAGTACTTC.

The rearrangement links TRBV5-1 to TRBJ1-1; D uncertain. Per germline, CDR1 SGHRS and CDR2 YFSETQ. This CDR3 has 13 residues. V was cut by 1 base and J by 3 bases, with 7 bases left in between. This chain's CDR3 is CASSLNGDTEAFF. DNA for the CDR3: TGCGCCAGCAGCTTGAACGGGGACACTGAAGCTTTCTTT.